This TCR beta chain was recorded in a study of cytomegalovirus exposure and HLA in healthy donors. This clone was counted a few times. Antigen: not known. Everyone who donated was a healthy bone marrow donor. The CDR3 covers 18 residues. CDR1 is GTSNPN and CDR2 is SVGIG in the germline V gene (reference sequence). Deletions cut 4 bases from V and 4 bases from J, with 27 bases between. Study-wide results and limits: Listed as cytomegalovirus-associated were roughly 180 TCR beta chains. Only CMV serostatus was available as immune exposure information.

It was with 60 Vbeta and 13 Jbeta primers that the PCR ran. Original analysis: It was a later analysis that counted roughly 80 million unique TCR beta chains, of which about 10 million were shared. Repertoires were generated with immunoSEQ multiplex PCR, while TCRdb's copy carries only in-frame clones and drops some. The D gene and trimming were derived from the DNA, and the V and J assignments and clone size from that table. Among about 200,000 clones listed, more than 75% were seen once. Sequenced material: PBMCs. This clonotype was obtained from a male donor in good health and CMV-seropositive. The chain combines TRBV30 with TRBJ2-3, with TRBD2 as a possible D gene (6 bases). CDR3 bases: TGTGCCTGGACCATTGGTCGAACCCTAAGGGGAGGTGCAGATACGCAGTATTTT. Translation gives CAWTIGRTLRGGADTQYF.